The rows below give T cell receptor beta chains drawn from one sample of a study of CD8 T cells in Susac syndrome. TCRdb called the immunoSEQ multiplex PCR reads again in MiXCR, with one record for every CDR3 protein. The table records some 200,000 distinct CDR3 sequences, over 90% of them present only once. The source material was CD8+ T cells from PBMCs. The receptor source for this set is a human donor with Susac syndrome. The CDR3 runs from the conserved cysteine through the conserved F or W. Size is omitted from some rows. Given values are once, few, many or a class for expanded clones.

>TRBJ1-1|.|16|TRBV5-1
CASSLGLRTGLTEAFF
>TRBJ1-1|.|14|TRBV27
CASSLTQVNTEAFF
>TRBJ1-2|.|13|TRBV30
CAWSLKGGYGYTF
>TRBJ1-2|.|14|TRBV11-2
CASSSPGQAYGYTF
>TRBJ1-5|once|16|TRBV4-1
CASSQDKGRSNQPQHF
>TRBJ1-1|.|15|TRBV15
CATSTDRALNTEAFF
>TRBJ1-3|.|17|TRBV12-3/TRBV12-4
CASSLTLRSSSGNTIYF
>TRBJ2-1|.|13|TRBV6-2/TRBV6-3
CASSYGRFDEQFF
>TRBJ2-7|.|15|TRBV6-6
CASSYSSSGGAEQYF
>TRBJ2-7|once|14|TRBV7-3
CASSLEAGPYEQYF
>TRBJ2-1|.|13|TRBV12-3/TRBV12-4
CAGADGDANEQFF
>TRBJ2-7|.|14|TRBV13
CASSPPGIRYEQYF
>TRBJ2-7|once|15|TRBV5-1
CASSPDPGRAYEQYF
>TRBJ1-1|.|13|TRBV7-9
CASSQEEDRPAFF
>TRBJ2-7|.|14|TRBV15
CATQPGQGAYEQYF
>TRBJ2-1|.|15|TRBV9
CASSVETGNYNEQFF
>TRBJ2-7|.|14|TRBV19
CASSIVGTSYEQYF
>TRBJ1-1|once|12|TRBV12-3/TRBV12-4
CASSWENTEAFF
>TRBJ1-1|.|14|TRBV12-3/TRBV12-4
CASKVPGANTEAFF
>TRBJ2-7|.|14|TRBV2
CASSDLGRGGEQYF
>TRBJ2-3|once|14|TRBV6-1
CASSEVGSTDTQYF
>TRBJ2-1|.|15|TRBV27
CASSYTVSSYNEQFF
>TRBJ2-5|once|17|TRBV7-8
CASSSPLAGGNQETQYF
>TRBJ2-5|once|14|TRBV5-1
CASSQSTGRETQYF
>TRBJ2-1|.|16|TRBV19
CASSSGAEGSYNEQFF
>TRBJ1-1|.|14|TRBV19
CASRRDRLNTEAFF
>TRBJ2-1|.|15|TRBV13
CASSRGLAAYNEQFF
>TRBJ2-7|.|15|TRBV27
CASSPRTSGGGEQYF
>TRBJ2-5|.|13|TRBV20-1
CSASTGTQETQYF
>TRBJ2-3|.|13|TRBV7-9
CASSLPGSDTQYF
>TRBJ2-2|.|15|TRBV5-4
CASSFQGVGTGELFF
>TRBJ2-7|.|16|TRBV20-1
CSARQSGLAPSYEQYF
>TRBJ2-3|.|13|TRBV12-3/TRBV12-4
CASRERGSDTQYF
>TRBJ1-2|.|15|TRBV9
CASSVSTGTWGGYTF
>TRBJ2-7|.|14|TRBV28
CASKSGQGIYEQYF
>TRBJ1-6|.|17|TRBV13
CASSLKGTHSIDSPLHF
>TRBJ2-7|.|14|TRBV6-5
CASSYSQGAYEQYF